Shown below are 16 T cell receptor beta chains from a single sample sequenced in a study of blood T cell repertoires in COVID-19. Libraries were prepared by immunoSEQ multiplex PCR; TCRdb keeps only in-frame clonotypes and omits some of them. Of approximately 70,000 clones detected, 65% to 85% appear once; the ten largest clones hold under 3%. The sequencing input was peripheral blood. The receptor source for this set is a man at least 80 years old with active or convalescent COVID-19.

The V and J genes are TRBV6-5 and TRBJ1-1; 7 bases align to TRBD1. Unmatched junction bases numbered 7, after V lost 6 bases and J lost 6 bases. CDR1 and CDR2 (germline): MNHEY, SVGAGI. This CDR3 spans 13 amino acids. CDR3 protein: CASRLQGLAEAFF. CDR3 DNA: TGTGCCAGCAGACTACAGGGGTTGGCTGAAGCTTTCTTT.

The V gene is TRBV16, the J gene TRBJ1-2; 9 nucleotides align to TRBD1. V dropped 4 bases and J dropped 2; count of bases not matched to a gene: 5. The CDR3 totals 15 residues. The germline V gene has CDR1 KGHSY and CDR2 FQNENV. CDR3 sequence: CASSPTGGRNYGYTF. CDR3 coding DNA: TGTGCCAGCAGCCCAACAGGGGGCAGGAACTATGGCTACACCTTC.

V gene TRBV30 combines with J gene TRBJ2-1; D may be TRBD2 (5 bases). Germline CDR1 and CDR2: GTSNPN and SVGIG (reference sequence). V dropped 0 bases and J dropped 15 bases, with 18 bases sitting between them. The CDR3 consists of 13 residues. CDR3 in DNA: TGTGCCTGGAGTGTTTCTGCGGGCGCTGGTCCGTTCTTC. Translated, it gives CAWSVSAGAGPFF.

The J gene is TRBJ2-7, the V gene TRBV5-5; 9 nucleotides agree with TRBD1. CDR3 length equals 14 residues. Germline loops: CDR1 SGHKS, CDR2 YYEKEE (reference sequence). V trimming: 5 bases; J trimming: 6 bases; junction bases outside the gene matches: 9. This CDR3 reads CASRLQGALGEQYF. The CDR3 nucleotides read TGTGCCAGCAGGTTACAGGGGGCTCTGGGCGAGCAGTACTTC.

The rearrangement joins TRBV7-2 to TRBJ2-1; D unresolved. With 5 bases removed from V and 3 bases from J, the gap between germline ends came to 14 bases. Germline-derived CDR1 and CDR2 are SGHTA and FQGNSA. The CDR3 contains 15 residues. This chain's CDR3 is CASSPIVLDYNEQFF. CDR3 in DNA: TGTGCCAGCAGCCCCATTGTGCTAGACTACAATGAGCAGTTCTTC.

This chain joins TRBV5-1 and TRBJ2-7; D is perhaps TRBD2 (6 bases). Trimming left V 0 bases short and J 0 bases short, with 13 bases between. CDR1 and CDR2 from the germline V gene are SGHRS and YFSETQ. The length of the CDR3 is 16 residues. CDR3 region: CASSLELATSSYEQYF. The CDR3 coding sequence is TGCGCCAGCAGCTTGGAACTAGCAACGTCCTCCTACGAGCAGTACTTC.

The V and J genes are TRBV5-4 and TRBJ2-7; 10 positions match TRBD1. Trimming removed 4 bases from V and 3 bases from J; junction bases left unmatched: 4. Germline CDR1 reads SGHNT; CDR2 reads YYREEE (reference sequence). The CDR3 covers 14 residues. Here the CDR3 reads CASSLGTGVYEQYF. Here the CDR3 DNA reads TGTGCCAGCAGCCTCGGGACAGGGGTCTACGAGCAGTACTTC.

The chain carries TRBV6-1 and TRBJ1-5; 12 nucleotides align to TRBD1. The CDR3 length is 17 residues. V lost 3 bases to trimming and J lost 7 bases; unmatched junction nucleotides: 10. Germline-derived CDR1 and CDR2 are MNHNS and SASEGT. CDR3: CASSDPSGTGGRQPQHF. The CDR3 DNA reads TGTGCCAGCAGTGACCCATCCGGGACAGGGGGCCGGCAGCCCCAGCATTTT.

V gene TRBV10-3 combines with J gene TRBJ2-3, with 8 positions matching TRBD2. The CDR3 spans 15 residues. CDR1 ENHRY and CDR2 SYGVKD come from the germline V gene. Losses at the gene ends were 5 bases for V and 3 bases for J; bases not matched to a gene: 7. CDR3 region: CAISPGTSLTDTQYF. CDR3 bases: TGTGCCATCAGTCCCGGGACTAGTTTGACAGATACGCAGTATTTT.

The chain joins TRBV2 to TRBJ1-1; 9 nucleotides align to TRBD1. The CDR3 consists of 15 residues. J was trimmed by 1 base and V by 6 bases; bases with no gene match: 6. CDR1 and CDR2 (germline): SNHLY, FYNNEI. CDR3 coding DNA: TGTGCCAGCAGAGTTAACAGGGGGCCGAACACTGAAGCTTTCTTT. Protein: CASRVNRGPNTEAFF.

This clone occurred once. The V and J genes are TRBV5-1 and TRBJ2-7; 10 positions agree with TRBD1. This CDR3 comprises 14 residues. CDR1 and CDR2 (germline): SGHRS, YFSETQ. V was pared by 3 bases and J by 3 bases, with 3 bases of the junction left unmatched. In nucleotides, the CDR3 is TGCGCCAGCAGCTCGGGACAGGGGAACTACGAGCAGTACTTC. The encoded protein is CASSSGQGNYEQYF.

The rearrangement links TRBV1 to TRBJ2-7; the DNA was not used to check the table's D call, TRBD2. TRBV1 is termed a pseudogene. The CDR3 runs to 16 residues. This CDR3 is CTSSQDGGEPSYEQYF. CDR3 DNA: TGCACCAGCAGCCAAGACGGGGGAGAGCCCTCCTACGAGCAGTACTTC.

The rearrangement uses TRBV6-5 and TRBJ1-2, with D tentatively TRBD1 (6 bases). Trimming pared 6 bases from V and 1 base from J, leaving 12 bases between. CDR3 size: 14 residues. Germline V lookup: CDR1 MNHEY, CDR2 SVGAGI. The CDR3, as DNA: TGTGCCAGCAGAGGCGGACAGCTTAACTATGGCTACACCTTC. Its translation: CASRGGQLNYGYTF.

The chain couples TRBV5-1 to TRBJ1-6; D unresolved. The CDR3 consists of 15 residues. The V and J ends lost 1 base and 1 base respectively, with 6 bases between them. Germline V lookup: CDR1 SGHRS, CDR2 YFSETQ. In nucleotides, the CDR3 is TGCGCCAGCAGCTTGACGGGATCCTATAATTCACCCCTCCACTTT. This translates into CASSLTGSYNSPLHF.

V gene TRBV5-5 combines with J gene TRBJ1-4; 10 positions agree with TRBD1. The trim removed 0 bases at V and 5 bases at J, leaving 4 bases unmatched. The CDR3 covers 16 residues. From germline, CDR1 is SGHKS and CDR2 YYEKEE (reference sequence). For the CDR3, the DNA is TGTGCCAGCAGCTTGGGGGGACAGGGGTCAAATGAAAAACTGTTTTTT. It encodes CASSLGGQGSNEKLFF.

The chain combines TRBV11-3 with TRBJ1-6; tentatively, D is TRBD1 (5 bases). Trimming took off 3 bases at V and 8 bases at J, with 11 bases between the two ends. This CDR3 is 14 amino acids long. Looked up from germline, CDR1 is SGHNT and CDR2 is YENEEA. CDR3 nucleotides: TGTGCCAGCAGCTTCGGCAGGGATGATTCACCCCTCCACTTT. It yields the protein CASSFGRDDSPLHF.